The T cell receptor (beta chain) under discussion was sequenced for a study of T cells in Graves' hyperthyroidism and ophthalmopathy (dated by TCRdb to about 2019). General notes on the study: Peripheral blood was collected at initial diagnosis, before any treatment. To identify distinguishing TCR V-J signatures, a discovery cohort of around 100 patients was used, comprising 43 with Graves' ophthalmopathy and under 60 with stable Graves' hyperthyroidism. Prospective prediction of ophthalmopathy was tested in an independent validation cohort of 18 to 20 hyperthyroidism patients and 15 to 17 patients who later progressed to ophthalmopathy. The roughly 90 discovery patients were divided at random into training and test sets in a 7:3 ratio. Thyroid tissue and blood T-cell repertoires from six Graves' hyperthyroidism patients were also compared in the study. Once sampling was done, hyperthyroidism patients were given methimazole at a starting dose of 30 mg daily, whereas ophthalmopathy patients were given high-dose intravenous methylprednisolone. The paper reports TCR Vbeta CDR3 sequencing of approximately 140 peripheral blood samples: around 41 ophthalmopathy, fewer than 80 hyperthyroidism and approximately 17 progressor patients.

TCR beta CDR3 regions were amplified from RNA transcripts. The first round of RT-PCR for the TCR CDR3 was performed with the HTBI primer set and the Qiagen OneStep RT-PCR kit. Libraries were constructed in a second round of multiplex PCR, after which size selection and purification were performed. Libraries were sequenced paired-end with 100 bp reads on an Illumina HiSeq2000. The published analysis was carried out like this. SOAPnuke was used to process the raw data, removing reads that contained adapters or uncalled bases, had a mean Phred below 15, or lacked an exact match to the constant primer or identifier. COPE v1.2.5 was used to merge high-quality paired reads, and clonotypes were defined as unique nucleotide sequences. Clonotypes were aligned to IMGT TRBV, TRBD and TRBJ reference segments using MiTCR v1.1. The analysis was restricted to V-J combinations with a frequency above 0.0001, which together covered 98% to 99.2% of the repertoires. The TCS score was defined as the ratio of F50 (clonal expansion) to E x V (chaos), calculated using BLOSUM62-based TCRdist between CDR3 peptides within each V-J. Welch's t-statistics and random forest reduced approximately 520 V-J features to roughly 13, which were used in a naive Bayes classifier (R e1071). TCRdb's own reprocessing of the public reads used fastp at Q25 and MiXCR and kept productive beta chains. Rows are combined by CDR3 protein, so each entry shows the most common genes and DNA. It is TCRdb's table, rather than the study itself, that gives the V and J calls and clone size. The sample has hundreds of thousands of distinct CDR3 sequences on record, over 15% of them singletons. The top ten clones comprise 15% to 20% of the sample.

Its CDR3 holds 17 amino acids, cysteine through phenylalanine. The read is trimmed to its CDR3 DNA, 51 bases read in frame from base 1. According to the germline V gene, CDR1 reads MNHNS and CDR2 reads SASEGT. Cut back by 2 bases and 4 bases, the V and J ends lie 18 bases apart. Overall results and qualifications from the work: In validation, progression to ophthalmopathy was predicted by the model with nearly 71% sensitivity and about 72% specificity, a median of about 6 months before onset. Most expanded thyroid clonotypes (frequency above 0.001) were also detected in blood, a finding suggesting that blood repertoires may reflect thyroid immune responses. A 13 V-J signature model separated ophthalmopathy from stable hyperthyroidism, with approximately 87% sensitivity and about 81% specificity in cross-validation and 80%/75% in testing. Sample size was not statistically predetermined, and blinding of investigators to group allocation was not performed.

Only a few counts were recorded for this clonotype. Its antigen is currently not known. No much larger clone exists at a distance of one base, and base qualities are not known. In the ophthalmopathy patients, disease was moderately to severely active, with a Clinical Activity Score of 3 or more, a NOSPECS grade of 4 or more, and a duration of less than 3 months. Exclusion was applied to patients with uncontrolled infections, other autoimmune diseases, pregnancy or lactation. Diagnoses relied on clinical symptoms, serum thyroxine and TRAb, thyroid ultrasound and orbital computed tomography. Ficoll-Paque density gradient centrifugation was used to isolate PBMCs from about 10 ml of fresh peripheral blood. Trizol reagent was used to extract total RNA, and RNA quality was then checked on an Agilent 2100 Bioanalyzer.

The sequence came from a woman between 18 and 30 years old with Graves' ophthalmopathy. Recombination linked TRBV6-1 to TRBJ1-5; the D gene is not confidently resolved. Sequencing was done on a sample of blood. The DNA is TGTGCCAGCAGTGAATCCATTTCCATGTTCCAGAATCAGCCCCAGCATTTT. The translation is CASSESISMFQNQPQHF.